This is a list of T cell receptor beta chains from one sample in a study of control samples from healthy donors and cancer patients. Assay used: immunoSEQ multiplex PCR; TCRdb lists only in-frame clones, some missing. This table has 85,000 to 100,000 clones, roughly 86% appearing once. Sequencing was carried out using blood. These receptors were collected from a man aged 55 to 70 in good health. CDR3s include the opening cysteine and the closing phenylalanine or tryptophan. The D gene is left open where the match is weak. The size field is filled for only some rows; it gives once, few, many or a size class.

-,TRBJ2-6,once,TRBV19,CASSQSSLSGANVLTF,TGTGCCAGTAGTCAAAGCTCTCTCTCTGGGGCCAACGTCCTGACTTTC
TRBD1,TRBJ1-1,-,TRBV5-1,CASSSTRDRNTEAFF,TGCGCCAGCAGTTCCACCCGGGACAGGAACACTGAAGCTTTCTTT
-,TRBJ2-1,-,TRBV11-2,CASSTRRGLSYNEQFF,TGTGCCAGCAGCACAAGACGGGGCCTATCCTACAATGAGCAGTTCTTC
TRBD1,TRBJ2-1,-,TRBV24-1,CATSTRGSSYNEQFF,TGTGCCACCAGTACCAGGGGGAGCTCCTACAATGAGCAGTTCTTC
-,TRBJ2-7,-,TRBV2,CASKTRTGSFYEQYF,TGTGCCAGCAAGACTCGGACGGGTAGCTTCTACGAGCAGTACTTC
-,TRBJ2-3,-,TRBV6-2/TRBV6-3,CASSYRVGVGTQYF,TGTGCCAGCAGTTACCGGGTAGGGGTAGGCACGCAGTATTTT
-,TRBJ1-1,-,TRBV6-5,CASSKGVHTEAFF,TGTGCCAGCAGCAAGGGGGTACACACTGAAGCTTTCTTT
TRBD2,TRBJ2-7,-,TRBV28,CASRSGGEGSYEQYF,TGTGCCAGCAGGTCCGGCGGGGAGGGTTCCTACGAGCAGTACTTC
-,TRBJ2-5,-,TRBV5-1,CASSLEGAETQYF,TGCGCCAGCAGCTTGGAAGGGGCAGAGACCCAGTACTTC
TRBD2,TRBJ2-1,-,TRBV7-9,CASSRTNASGGAWNEQFF,TGTGCCAGCAGCCGAACAAACGCTAGCGGGGGGGCGTGGAATGAGCAGTTCTTC
-,TRBJ2-3,-,TRBV6-2/TRBV6-3,CAGSYTETGTDTQYF,TGTGCCGGCAGTTATACCGAGACAGGCACAGATACGCAGTATTTT
TRBD1,TRBJ1-2,-,TRBV6-5,CASRGTGVYGYTF,TGTGCCAGCCGAGGGACAGGGGTTTATGGCTACACCTTC
TRBD2,TRBJ2-5,few,TRBV19,CASSITSGQETQYF,TGTGCCAGTAGTATAACTAGCGGACAAGAGACCCAGTACTTC
-,TRBJ2-5,-,TRBV27,CASSLVRGGSPQYF,TGTGCCAGCAGTTTGGTCAGGGGGGGTTCGCCCCAGTACTTC
TRBD2,TRBJ2-7,once,TRBV9,CASSSRLAGARYEQYF,TGTGCCAGCAGCTCAAGACTAGCGGGAGCTAGGTACGAGCAGTACTTC
-,TRBJ2-2,-,TRBV24-1,CATKLGAGGELFF,TGTGCCACCAAACTCGGGGCTGGCGGGGAGCTGTTTTTT
-,TRBJ2-3,-,TRBV7-3,CASSLGGTTPTDTQYF,TGTGCCAGCAGCTTAGGTGGCACTACTCCCACAGATACGCAGTATTTT
TRBD1,TRBJ1-1,-,TRBV30,CAGQVLNTEAFF,TGTGCCGGACAGGTCCTTAACACTGAAGCTTTCTTT
TRBD1,TRBJ1-4,-,TRBV6-1,CASSDGTGINEKLFF,TGTGCCAGCAGTGATGGGACAGGTATTAATGAAAAACTGTTTTTT
TRBD1,TRBJ2-7,once,TRBV3-1/TRBV3-2,CASSQDIFRLGQVKQYF,TGTGCCAGCAGCCAAGATATTTTTAGATTGGGACAGGTAAAGCAGTACTTC
TRBD1,TRBJ1-4,-,TRBV9,CASSPTGTNEKLFF,TGTGCCAGCAGCCCGACAGGGACTAATGAAAAACTGTTTTTT
-,TRBJ1-1,-,TRBV5-6,CASSSGGGTWEAFF,TGTGCCAGCAGCTCGGGGGGTGGGACTTGGGAAGCTTTCTTT
TRBD2,TRBJ2-3,-,TRBV10-3,CAISERGLAGATDTQYF,TGTGCCATCAGTGAGAGGGGGCTAGCGGGAGCCACAGATACGCAGTATTTT
TRBD2,TRBJ2-1,-,TRBV5-1,CASSPRTASGDNEQFF,TGCGCCAGCAGCCCCAGGACAGCTAGCGGGGACAATGAGCAGTTCTTC
-,TRBJ1-2,once,TRBV28,CASRRDPLRYGYTF,TGTGCCAGTAGAAGGGATCCCCTCAGGTATGGCTACACCTTC
-,TRBJ2-1,once,TRBV5-1,CASSFSFKLYRGPMSSYNEQFF,TGCGCCAGCAGCTTCTCGTTCAAGTTGTATCGGGGGCCGATGAGCTCCTACAATGAGCAGTTCTTC
TRBD1,TRBJ2-7,-,TRBV12-5,CASADRGDEQYF,TGTGCTAGTGCGGACAGGGGCGACGAGCAGTACTTC
-,TRBJ2-2,-,TRBV7-6,CASSLGGARPGELFF,TGTGCCAGCAGCTTAGGGGGGGCGCGACCCGGGGAGCTGTTTTTT
-,TRBJ1-2,-,TRBV24-1,CATQQSQYGYTF,TGTGCCACCCAACAAAGTCAGTATGGCTACACCTTC
-,TRBJ1-1,-,TRBV4-1,CASSQESVGPEAFF,TGCGCCAGCAGCCAAGAATCCGTGGGGCCTGAAGCTTTCTTT
-,TRBJ1-1,-,TRBV2,CASSGGRDTEAFF,TGTGCCAGCTCTGGTGGCCGGGACACTGAAGCTTTCTTT
TRBD2,TRBJ2-3,-,TRBV7-3,CASSSGLAGGRSTDTQYF,TGTGCCAGCAGCTCGGGACTAGCGGGGGGCCGGAGCACAGATACGCAGTATTTT
-,TRBJ2-1,-,TRBV5-4,CASSLGGWPLSSYNEQFF,TGTGCCAGCAGCTTGGGGGGCTGGCCACTTAGCTCCTACAATGAGCAGTTCTTC
-,TRBJ2-1,once,TRBV6-1,CASSEGPSGYEQFF,TGTGCCAGCAGTGAAGGGCCCTCGGGGTATGAGCAGTTCTTC
TRBD2,TRBJ2-1,-,TRBV15,CATSTAGVVNEQFF,TGTGCCACCAGCACAGCGGGAGTGGTCAATGAGCAGTTCTTC
-,TRBJ1-6,-,TRBV5-6,CASSSSYSPLHF,TGTGCCAGCAGCTCGTCTTATTCACCCCTCCACTTT
-,TRBJ2-7,once,TRBV5-1,CASSLDGTYEQYF,TGCGCCAGCAGCTTGGACGGGACCTACGAGCAGTACTTC
TRBD2,TRBJ2-2,once,TRBV25-1,CASTPLAGMTHGELFF,TGTGCCAGCACACCACTAGCGGGGATGACTCACGGGGAGCTGTTTTTT
-,TRBJ1-2,-,TRBV7-9,CASSLGGETYGYTF,TGTGCCAGCAGCTTAGGGGGGGAAACCTATGGCTACACCTTC
-,TRBJ1-2,-,TRBV7-2,CASSSDVNYGYTF,TGTGCCAGCAGCTCGGACGTTAACTATGGCTACACCTTC
-,TRBJ1-4,-,TRBV12-5,CASGLVEKLFF,TGTGCTAGTGGTTTGGTAGAAAAACTGTTTTTT
TRBD1,TRBJ1-2,-,TRBV29-1,CSVEDRTGTYGYTF,TGCAGCGTTGAAGATCGGACAGGGACCTATGGCTACACCTTC
TRBD1,TRBJ2-7,-,TRBV5-5,CASSLDRDRGIFSDEQYF,TGTGCCAGCAGCTTGGACCGGGACAGGGGCATATTTAGTGACGAGCAGTACTTC
-,TRBJ2-7,-,TRBV10-2,CASSVGNLYEQYF,TGCGCCAGCAGTGTAGGGAATCTTTACGAGCAGTACTTC
-,TRBJ2-1,-,TRBV7-2,CASSLVGSSYNEQFF,TGTGCCAGCAGCTTAGTGGGAAGCTCCTACAATGAGCAGTTCTTC
-,TRBJ2-7,-,TRBV6-6,CASSYTRTSYEQYF,TGTGCCAGCAGTTACACCCGGACTTCCTACGAGCAGTACTTC
TRBD1,TRBJ2-7,-,TRBV6-1,CASSEQRTGSSYEQYF,TGTGCCAGCAGTGAACAAAGGACAGGGTCATCCTACGAGCAGTACTTC
-,TRBJ2-7,once,TRBV7-9,CASSPSRSYEQYF,TGTGCCAGCAGCCCCTCTCGGTCCTACGAGCAGTACTTC
-,TRBJ2-1,-,TRBV30,CAWSGAYNEQFF,TGTGCCTGGAGCGGAGCCTACAATGAGCAGTTCTTC
-,TRBJ1-1,-,TRBV14,CASTWTMNTEAFF,TGTGCCAGCACTTGGACGATGAACACTGAAGCTTTCTTT
TRBD1,TRBJ1-4,-,TRBV7-6,CASSSEKTGVGLFF,TGTGCCAGCAGCTCCGAAAAAACAGGGGTGGGGCTGTTTTTT
-,TRBJ1-1,-,TRBV19,CASQTPPGRALNTEAFF,TGTGCCAGCCAAACCCCGCCTGGCAGGGCCCTGAACACTGAAGCTTTCTTT